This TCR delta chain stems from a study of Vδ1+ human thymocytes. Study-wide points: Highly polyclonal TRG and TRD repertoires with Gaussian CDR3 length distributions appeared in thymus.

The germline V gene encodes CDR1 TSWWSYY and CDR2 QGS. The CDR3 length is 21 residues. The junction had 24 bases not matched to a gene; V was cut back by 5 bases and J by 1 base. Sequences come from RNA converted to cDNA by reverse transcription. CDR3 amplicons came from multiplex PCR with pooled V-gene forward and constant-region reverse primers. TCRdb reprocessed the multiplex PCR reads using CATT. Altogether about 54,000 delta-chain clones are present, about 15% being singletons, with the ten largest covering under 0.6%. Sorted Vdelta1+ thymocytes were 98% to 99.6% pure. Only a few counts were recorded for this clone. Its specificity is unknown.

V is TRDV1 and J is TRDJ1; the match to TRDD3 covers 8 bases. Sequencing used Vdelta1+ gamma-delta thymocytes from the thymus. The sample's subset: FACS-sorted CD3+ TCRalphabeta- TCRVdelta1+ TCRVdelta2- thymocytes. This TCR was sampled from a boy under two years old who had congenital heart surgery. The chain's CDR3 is CALGPPRVGVLGAPPTDKLIF. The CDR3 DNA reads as TGTGCTCTTGGGCCCCCCCGAGTAGGTGTACTGGGGGCGCCACCCACCGATAAACTCATCTTT.